What follows is one TCR beta chain and its context. The antigen is undetermined. The entry originates in a study of cytomegalovirus exposure and HLA in healthy donors. Primers included in the PCR were 60 Vbeta and 13 Jbeta primers. The repertoire was sequenced with immunoSEQ multiplex PCR; TCRdb's copy has only in-frame clones and lacks some. The sample yields about 210,000 clones, about four fifths seen once. Broader study findings: Among TCR beta chains, those listed as cytomegalovirus-associated numbered about 150. Roughly even sequencing depth across donors was the assumption behind the presence/absence analyses.

The receptor's source is a male donor in good health and CMV-seropositive. Sequencing used PBMCs.

DNA of the CDR3: TGTGCCAGCAGCTTAGGAGGTGGCAATGAGCAGTTCTTC. It codes for CASSLGGGNEQFF. The chain has TRBV11-3 and TRBJ2-1; D is unclear. The CDR3 has 13 residues. V lost 1 base and J 6 bases, leaving 7 bases between the germline ends. CDR1 is SGHNT and CDR2 is YENEEA in the germline V gene.